Listed below are T cell receptor beta chains from one sample, sequenced in a study of cytomegalovirus exposure and HLA in healthy donors. Sequencing was performed with immunoSEQ multiplex PCR; in TCRdb, only in-frame clones are kept and a portion is missing. The sample comprises 250,000 or so clones, 80% to 95% of which are singletons, and less than 2% rests with the top ten. The sample comprised PBMCs. These receptors were obtained from a girl under 10 years old in good health and CMV-seronegative. Each CDR3 is given with its conserved first and last residue. A D gene is named only where the DNA matches it firmly. The size of a clone is reported for some rows only, either as once, few or many, or as a class for expanded clones.

D	V	size	J	CDR3	DNA
TRBD1	TRBV11-2	NA	TRBJ1-6	CASSVGQANSPLHF	TGTGCCAGCAGCGTTGGACAGGCAAATTCACCCCTCCACTTT
NA	TRBV5-1	NA	TRBJ1-2	CASSLAGDRGLSYTF	TGCGCCAGCAGCTTGGCCGGTGACCGGGGGTTGAGCTACACCTTC
NA	TRBV30	NA	TRBJ2-2	CAWISGTGELFF	TGTGCCTGGATCTCGGGGACCGGGGAGCTGTTTTTT
NA	TRBV30	few	TRBJ1-5	CAWSYSYDQPQHF	TGTGCCTGGAGTTATTCTTATGATCAGCCCCAGCATTTT
TRBD1	TRBV6-5	NA	TRBJ1-1	CASSYSSRGLTEAFF	TGTGCCAGCAGTTACTCGAGCAGGGGGCTGACTGAAGCTTTCTTT
TRBD1	TRBV20-1	few	TRBJ1-2	CSAPGQGAFTF	TGCAGTGCTCCTGGACAGGGGGCGTTCACCTTC
TRBD1	TRBV5-1	NA	TRBJ1-6	CASSSTGGPRNSPLHF	TGCGCCAGCAGCTCGACAGGGGGTCCTCGAAATTCACCCCTCCACTTT
NA	TRBV6-5	NA	TRBJ2-7	CASSYRPGTGSYEQYF	TGTGCCAGCAGTTACCGCCCCGGGACTGGCTCCTACGAGCAGTACTTC
NA	TRBV29-1	few	TRBJ2-3	CSVEETGGLRRRVTDTQYF	TGCAGCGTTGAAGAAACTGGGGGTTTAAGGCGGAGGGTCACAGATACGCAGTATTTT
NA	TRBV19	once	TRBJ2-5	CASSIGQSLQETQYF	TGTGCCAGTAGTATTGGGCAGTCCTTACAAGAGACCCAGTACTTC
TRBD1	TRBV29-1	NA	TRBJ1-1	CSVEAPGDSPEAFF	TGCAGCGTTGAAGCACCCGGGGACAGCCCTGAAGCTTTCTTT
TRBD1	TRBV5-1	NA	TRBJ2-7	CASSLGGQSYEQYF	TGCGCCAGCAGCTTGGGGGGACAGTCTTACGAGCAGTACTTC
NA	TRBV25-1	NA	TRBJ1-2	CASSEWEDGYTF	TGTGCCAGCAGTGAATGGGAGGATGGCTACACCTTC
NA	TRBV5-6	NA	TRBJ2-1	CASSFGLTNNEQFF	TGTGCCAGCAGCTTTGGACTGACGAACAATGAGCAGTTCTTC
TRBD2	TRBV29-1	NA	TRBJ2-1	CSVDGLGLVSNEQFF	TGCAGCGTTGATGGTTTGGGACTAGTTTCGAATGAGCAGTTCTTC
NA	TRBV5-4	NA	TRBJ1-4	CASSLAGINEKLFF	TGTGCCAGCAGCTTGGCGGGGATTAATGAAAAACTGTTTTTT
NA	TRBV5-1	NA	TRBJ2-5	CASSTEDPVRETQYF	TGCGCCAGCAGTACGGAGGACCCGGTGAGGGAGACCCAGTACTTC
NA	TRBV5-1	NA	TRBJ2-6	CASSLDWGRHSGANVLTF	TGCGCCAGCAGCTTGGATTGGGGGAGGCACTCTGGGGCCAACGTCCTGACTTTC
TRBD1	TRBV15	once	TRBJ2-1	CATSTAGTGNLHEQFF	TGTGCCACCAGCACTGCCGGGACAGGGAATTTGCATGAGCAGTTCTTC
TRBD1	TRBV7-9	NA	TRBJ2-7	CSSSLTRDRVHEQYF	TGTTCCAGCAGCTTAACTAGGGACAGGGTTCACGAGCAGTACTTC
NA	TRBV7-8	NA	TRBJ1-3	CASSLLTRGLSGNTIYF	TGTGCCAGCAGCTTACTAACGCGGGGTCTCTCTGGAAACACCATATATTTT
NA	TRBV6-5	once	TRBJ1-3	CASSRTVGNTIYF	TGTGCCAGTTCTCGGACAGTTGGAAACACCATATATTTT
TRBD2	TRBV5-1	NA	TRBJ2-3	CASDGGGGDTQYF	TGCGCCAGTGACGGGGGGGGAGGAGATACGCAGTATTTT
TRBD1	TRBV28	NA	TRBJ1-2	CASSLIIGGGYGYTF	TGTGCCAGCAGTTTAATCATAGGGGGCGGCTATGGCTACACCTTC
NA	TRBV6-5	NA	TRBJ2-1	CASSYIGGPQFF	TGTGCCAGCAGTTACATCGGGGGACCGCAGTTCTTC
NA	TRBV30	NA	TRBJ2-3	CAWSEGARRGVKQYF	TGTGCCTGGAGTGAGGGGGCACGGAGGGGAGTAAAGCAGTATTTT
TRBD2	TRBV29-1	NA	TRBJ2-2	CSANRGGPNTGELFF	TGCAGCGCCAACCGGGGGGGGCCGAACACCGGGGAGCTGTTTTTT
TRBD2	TRBV10-1	NA	TRBJ2-1	CASSEWLAGAIEQFF	TGCGCCAGCAGTGAGTGGTTAGCGGGAGCGATTGAGCAGTTCTTC
TRBD1	TRBV6-5	NA	TRBJ1-1	CASTWDRRNTEAFF	TGTGCCAGCACCTGGGACAGGAGAAACACTGAAGCTTTCTTT
TRBD1	TRBV11-2	few	TRBJ2-1	CASSLGLRQGAYNEQFF	TGTGCCAGCAGCTTAGGACTCCGACAGGGGGCCTACAATGAGCAGTTCTTC
TRBD1	TRBV27	NA	TRBJ1-2	CASSPTGATFYGYTF	TGTGCCAGCAGCCCGACAGGGGCGACCTTCTATGGCTACACCTTC
TRBD2	TRBV2	NA	TRBJ2-1	CASSGEREGPVNEQFF	TGTGCCAGCAGTGGGGAGCGGGAGGGCCCCGTGAATGAGCAGTTCTTC
NA	TRBV5-1	NA	TRBJ1-5	CASSLESSNQPQHF	TGCGCCAGCAGCTTGGAATCGAGCAATCAGCCCCAGCATTTT
NA	TRBV5-4	NA	TRBJ1-6	CASSLESSYNSPLHF	TGTGCCAGCAGCTTGGAGAGCTCCTATAATTCACCCCTCCACTTT